This T cell receptor beta chain was sequenced during a study of blood T cell repertoires in COVID-19. As for the study in general: Sources were T cells, B-cell-depleted T cells, or PBMCs; the material itself was cDNA or gDNA.

Per the authors' pipeline: Estimation of nucleated cell counts was performed using reference gene primer amplification. This table comes from immunoSEQ multiplex PCR, and its TCRdb copy is limited to in-frame clones, with some not included. That table gives V, J and clone size, and the DNA gave D and trimming. Of approximately 330,000 clones listed, about nine tenths are singletons. Concerning this clone: Other nucleotide sequences from this sample produce the same CDR3.

With 5 bases removed from V and 0 bases from J, the gap between germline ends came to 5 bases. Germline values: CDR1 SEHNR, CDR2 FQNEAQ (reference sequence). This CDR3 region has 12 residues. Seattle enrolled patients during active infection and tracked them longitudinally. The material sequenced was peripheral blood. The chain recombines TRBV7-9 with TRBJ2-7; D remains ambiguous. The sequence derives from a man aged 25 to 40 with COVID-19, enrolled during active disease. The chain's CDR3 is CASSPSSYEQYF. The DNA for the CDR3 is TGTGCCAGCAGCCCGAGCTCCTACGAGCAGTACTTC.